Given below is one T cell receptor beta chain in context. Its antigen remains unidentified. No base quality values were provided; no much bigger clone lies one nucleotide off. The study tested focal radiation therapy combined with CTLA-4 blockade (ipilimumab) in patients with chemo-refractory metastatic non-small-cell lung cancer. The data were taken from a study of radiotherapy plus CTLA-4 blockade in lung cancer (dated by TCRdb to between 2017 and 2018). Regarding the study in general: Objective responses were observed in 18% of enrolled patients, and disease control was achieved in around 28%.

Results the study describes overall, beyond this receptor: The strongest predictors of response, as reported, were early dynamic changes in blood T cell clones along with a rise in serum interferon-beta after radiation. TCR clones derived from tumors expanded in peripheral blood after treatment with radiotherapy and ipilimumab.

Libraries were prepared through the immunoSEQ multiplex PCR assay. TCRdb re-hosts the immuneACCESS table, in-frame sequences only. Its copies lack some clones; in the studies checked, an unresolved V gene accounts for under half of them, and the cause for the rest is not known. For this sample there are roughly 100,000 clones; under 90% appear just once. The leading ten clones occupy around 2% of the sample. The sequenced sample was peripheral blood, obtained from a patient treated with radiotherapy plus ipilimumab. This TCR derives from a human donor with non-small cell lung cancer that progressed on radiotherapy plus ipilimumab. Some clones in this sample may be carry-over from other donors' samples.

The DNA reads as follows: TGTGCCAGCAGCTTATTGCGGGGGGGCTACGAGCAGTACTTC. The encoded protein is CASSLLRGGYEQYF. The rearrangement joined TRBV11-2 to TRBJ2-7, with 9 junctional bases fitting TRBD2. At the junction V is shortened by 2 bases and J by 3 bases; bases outside the gene matches: 2. The germline V gene supplies CDR1 SGHAT and CDR2 FQNNGV. From the cysteine up to the phenylalanine, the CDR3 has a length of 14 residues. CDR3 DNA only is kept here, 42 bases in frame from base 1. The full variable domain, with segments outside the CDR3 supplied by the reference TRBV11-2 and TRBJ2-7 proteins, appears as EAGVAQSPRYKIIEKRQSVAFWCNPISGHATLYWYQQILGQGPKLLIQFQNNGVVDDSQLPKDRFSAERLKGVDSTLKIQPAKLEDSAVYLCASSLLRGGYEQYFGPGTRLTVT.